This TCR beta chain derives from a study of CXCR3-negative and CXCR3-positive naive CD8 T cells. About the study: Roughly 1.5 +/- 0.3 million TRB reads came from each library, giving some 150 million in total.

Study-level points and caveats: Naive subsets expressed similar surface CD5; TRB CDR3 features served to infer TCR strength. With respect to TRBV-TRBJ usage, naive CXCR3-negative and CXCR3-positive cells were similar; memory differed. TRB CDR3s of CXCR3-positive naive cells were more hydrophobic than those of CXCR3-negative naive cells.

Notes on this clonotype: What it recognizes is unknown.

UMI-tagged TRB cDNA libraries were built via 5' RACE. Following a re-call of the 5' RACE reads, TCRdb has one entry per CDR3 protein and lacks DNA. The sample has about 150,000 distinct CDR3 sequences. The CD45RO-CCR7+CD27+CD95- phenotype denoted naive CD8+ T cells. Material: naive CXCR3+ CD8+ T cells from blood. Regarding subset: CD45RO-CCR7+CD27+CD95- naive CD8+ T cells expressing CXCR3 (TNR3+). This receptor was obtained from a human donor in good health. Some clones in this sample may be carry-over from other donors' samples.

The CDR3 loop reads CASRPSYEAYEQYF. V gene TRBV12-3 or TRBV12-4 combines with J gene TRBJ2-7. The CDR3 contains 14 residues.